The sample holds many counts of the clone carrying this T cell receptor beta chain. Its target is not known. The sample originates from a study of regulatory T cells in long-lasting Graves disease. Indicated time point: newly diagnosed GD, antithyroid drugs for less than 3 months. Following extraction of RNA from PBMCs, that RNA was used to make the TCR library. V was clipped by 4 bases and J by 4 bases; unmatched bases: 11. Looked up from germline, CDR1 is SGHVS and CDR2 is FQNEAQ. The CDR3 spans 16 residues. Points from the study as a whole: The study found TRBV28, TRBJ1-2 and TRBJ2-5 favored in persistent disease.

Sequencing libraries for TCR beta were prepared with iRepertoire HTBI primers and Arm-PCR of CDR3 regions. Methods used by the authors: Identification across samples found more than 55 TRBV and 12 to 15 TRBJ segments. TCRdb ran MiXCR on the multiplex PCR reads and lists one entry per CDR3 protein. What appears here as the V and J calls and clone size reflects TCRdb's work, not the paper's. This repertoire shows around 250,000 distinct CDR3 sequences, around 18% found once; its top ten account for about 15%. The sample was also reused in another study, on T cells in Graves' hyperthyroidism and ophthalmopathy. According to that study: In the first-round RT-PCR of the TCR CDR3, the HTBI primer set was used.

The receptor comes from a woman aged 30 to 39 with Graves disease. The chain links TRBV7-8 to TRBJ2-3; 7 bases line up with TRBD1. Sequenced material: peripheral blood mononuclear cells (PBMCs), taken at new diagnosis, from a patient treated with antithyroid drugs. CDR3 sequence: CASSYQGQSYADTQYF. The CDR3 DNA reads TGTGCCAGCAGCTACCAGGGACAGAGCTATGCAGATACGCAGTATTTT.